Following are 23 T cell receptor beta chains from one sample sequenced in a study of blood T cell repertoires in COVID-19. Generated by immunoSEQ multiplex PCR, the TCRdb table keeps only in-frame clones and is missing some. The profile covers roughly 130,000 clones, with about four fifths appearing a single time and less than 20% taken by the ten largest. Sequencing used peripheral blood. The receptors were sampled from a woman aged 45 to 65 with acute or convalescent COVID-19.

This clone appeared many times. This chain connects TRBV14 to TRBJ1-4; TRBD1 aligns across 11 bases. V was pared by 2 bases and J by 4 bases, with 6 bases of the junction left unmatched. The CDR3 contains 17 residues. Germline lookup yields CDR1 SGHDN and CDR2 FVKESK. CDR3 nucleotides: TGTGCCAGCAGCCAACGGACAGGGGGCGTTATTAATGAAAAACTGTTTTTT. Its protein is CASSQRTGGVINEKLFF.

The chain couples TRBV11-3 to TRBJ2-3; 7 bases agree with TRBD1. V shed 5 bases and J 4 bases; nucleotides not matched to a gene: 6. Per the germline V gene, CDR1 is SGHNT and CDR2 is YENEEA. The CDR3 is 14 amino acids. CDR3 loop: CASSQPGQSDTQYF. The CDR3 DNA reads as TGTGCCAGCAGCCAACCGGGACAGTCAGATACGCAGTATTTT.

The CDR3 DNA follows: TGTGCCAGCAGTTTGGGGGCTGGGACTGAAGCTTTCTTT. This sequence encodes CASSLGAGTEAFF. The chain combines TRBV27 with TRBJ1-1; D perhaps matches TRBD1 (6 bases). CDR1 and CDR2 from the germline V gene are MNHEY and SMNVEV (reference sequence). The germline V and J ends were trimmed by 3 bases and 5 bases, with 10 bases remaining between them. This CDR3 region has 13 residues.

The count of this clone is one. J is TRBJ2-5 and V is TRBV7-7; TRBD1 agrees at 10 bases. This CDR3 is 14 amino acids long. Per the germline V gene, CDR1 is SSHAT and CDR2 is FNYEAQ (reference sequence). With 2 bases clipped from V and 9 bases from J, the junction kept 6 bases outside the gene matches. The chain's CDR3 is CASSLRDRGASQYF. CDR3 sequence (DNA): TGTGCCAGCAGCTTAAGGGACAGGGGCGCTTCCCAGTACTTC.

Written as DNA, the CDR3 is TGCGCCAGCAGCCCGGGTAACCAAGAGACCCAGTACTTC. Its translation: CASSPGNQETQYF. The chain has TRBV5-1 and TRBJ2-5, with unresolved D. V was pared by 4 bases and J by 0 bases, with 7 bases between. This CDR3 has 13 residues. CDR1 is SGHRS and CDR2 is YFSETQ in the germline V gene.

This clone was seen a few times. This chain connects TRBV10-3 to TRBJ2-2; D might be TRBD1 (5 bases). V lost 4 bases to trimming and J lost 3 bases, with 9 bases between them. There are 14 residues in the CDR3. Germline CDR1 and CDR2: ENHRY and SYGVKD. This chain's CDR3 is CAISGRGDTGELFF. The CDR3 coding sequence is TGTGCCATCAGTGGAAGGGGTGACACCGGGGAGCTGTTTTTT.

The chain joins TRBV12-5 to TRBJ1-5; TRBD1 might be the D (6 bases). The CDR3 covers 14 residues. V was pared by 5 bases and J by 6 bases, with 14 bases between. The germline CDR1 and CDR2 sequences are LGHNT and FRNRAP. The CDR3, as DNA: TGTGCTAGTGGTCGCCAAACAGGGTTTCAGCCCCAGCATTTT. Amino acids: CASGRQTGFQPQHF.

The rearrangement joins TRBV25-1 to TRBJ2-4; 8 bases map to TRBD2. The CDR3 is made up of 18 amino acids. V lost 4 bases, J lost 0 bases, and 11 bases stayed unmatched. Germline CDR1 reads MGHDK; CDR2 reads SYGVNS. CDR3 DNA: TGTGCCAGCAGTGGAGGGACTAGTATAGGAATAGCCAAAAACATTCAGTACTTC. As protein: CASSGGTSIGIAKNIQYF.

The chain employs TRBV6-6 and TRBJ1-2; the match to TRBD1 covers 8 bases. Trimming at V came to 5 bases and at J to 3 bases, leaving 14 bases not matched to a gene. Germline V gene data show CDR1 as MNHNY and CDR2 as SVGAGI (reference sequence). There are 17 residues in the CDR3. This CDR3 reads CASSPRLQGALDYGYTF. The CDR3 nucleotides are TGTGCCAGCAGTCCACGTCTCCAGGGGGCGCTCGACTATGGCTACACCTTC.

The V and J genes are TRBV11-2 and TRBJ2-2, with D perhaps matching TRBD2 (5 bases). The germline CDR1 and CDR2 sequences are SGHAT and FQNNGV. This CDR3 spans 15 amino acids. Trimming stripped 1 base from V and 3 bases from J, with 9 bases between. The CDR3 loop reads CASSLAGWDTGELFF. CDR3 DNA sequence: TGTGCCAGCAGCTTAGCGGGATGGGACACCGGGGAGCTGTTTTTT.

This rearrangement joins TRBV5-1 to TRBJ1-1, with unresolved D. This CDR3 spans 14 amino acids. The V gene's germline CDR1 is SGHRS and CDR2 YFSETQ. Trimming took off 3 bases at V and 2 bases at J, with 11 bases between the two ends. CDR3 protein: CASSSKRGNTEAFF. In DNA, the CDR3 is TGCGCCAGCAGCTCCAAACGGGGAAACACTGAAGCTTTCTTT.

This chain connects TRBV6-5 to TRBJ1-2, with 9 bases that match TRBD1. The CDR3 totals 15 residues. In germline, CDR1 is MNHEY, CDR2 SVGAGI. V dropped 6 bases and J dropped 8; count of bases not matched to a gene: 13. The CDR3 is CASRPQGAGGGGYTF. The CDR3 coding sequence is TGTGCCAGCAGGCCACAGGGGGCGGGTGGTGGAGGCTACACCTTC.

The genes are TRBV27 and TRBJ1-2, with D maybe TRBD1 (6 bases). V gave up 0 bases and J gave up 4 bases, with 9 bases separating them. From germline, CDR1 is MNHEY and CDR2 SMNVEV (reference sequence). The CDR3 has 14 amino acids. The CDR3 DNA reads as TGTGCCAGCAGTTTATCGAGCAGGGGCTATGGCTACACCTTC. It encodes CASSLSSRGYGYTF.

This chain connects TRBV7-6 to TRBJ2-2; 8 nucleotides align to TRBD2. With V trimmed by 8 bases and J by 6 bases, 11 bases remained unmatched. The CDR3 runs 15 residues. The germline V gene encodes CDR1 SGHVS and CDR2 FNYEAQ. CDR3: CASGKRGGQAGELFF. DNA for the CDR3: TGTGCCAGCGGTAAACGGGGGGGCCAAGCCGGGGAGCTGTTTTTT.

This chain uses TRBV7-9 with TRBJ1-3; D possibly corresponds to TRBD1 (6 bases). This CDR3 has 18 amino acids. With 1 base removed from V and 0 bases from J, the gap between germline ends came to 16 bases. Germline CDR1 and CDR2: SEHNR and FQNEAQ (reference sequence). CDR3 nucleotides: TGTGCCAGCAGCTTAGAGGGGTTAGGACAGCGCTCTGGAAACACCATATATTTT. Translating it yields CASSLEGLGQRSGNTIYF.

V gene TRBV27 combines with J gene TRBJ2-1; 13 bases agree with TRBD2. The junction had 11 bases not matched to a gene; V was cut back by 1 base and J by 11 bases. Looked up from germline, CDR1 is MNHEY and CDR2 is SMNVEV (reference sequence). The CDR3 covers 17 residues. The CDR3 sequence is CASSLLKTSGGALKQFF. CDR3 sequence (DNA): TGTGCCAGCAGTTTATTGAAAACTAGCGGGGGGGCCTTGAAGCAGTTCTTC.

The chain uses TRBV6-5 and TRBJ2-1; 11 nucleotides line up with TRBD2. The CDR3 extends over 14 amino acids. Trimming removed 6 bases from V and 7 bases from J; junction bases left unmatched: 5. Germline CDR1 MNHEY, CDR2 SVGAGI. CDR3 nucleotide sequence: TGTGCCAGCAGCTTAGCGGGGGGGTCGAATGAGCAGTTCTTC. Translating gives CASSLAGGSNEQFF.

This chain uses TRBV15 with TRBJ1-5; tentative D call: TRBD1 (6 bases). This CDR3 region has 14 residues. Germline CDR1 reads LNHNV; CDR2 reads YYDKDF (reference sequence). Trimming removed 5 bases at V and 5 bases at J, with 13 bases between. The CDR3 DNA reads TGTGCCACCAGCCTTGGACAGATTTATCAGCCCCAGCATTTT. This encodes CATSLGQIYQPQHF.

The chain couples TRBV6-5 to TRBJ1-2; D remains unclear. Trimming shortened V by 6 bases and J by 2 bases, and 4 bases separated the two germline ends. This CDR3 has 11 amino acids. Germline V CDR1 and CDR2: MNHEY, SVGAGI. The CDR3 nucleotides are TGTGCCAGCAGACGGAACTATGGCTACACCTTC. Translation gives CASRRNYGYTF.

The rearrangement uses TRBV28 and TRBJ2-7, with D possibly TRBD1 on 5 matching bases. CDR1 is MDHEN, CDR2 SYDVKM, per germline. The CDR3 contains 15 residues. V lost 2 bases and J 3 bases, leaving 14 bases between the germline ends. The CDR3 loop reads CASSLGAQAFYEQYF. DNA for the CDR3: TGTGCCAGCAGTTTAGGGGCGCAGGCTTTCTACGAGCAGTACTTC.

V usage is TRBV5-4 and J usage is TRBJ1-2; weak D call: TRBD1 (5 bases). CDR1 SGHNT and CDR2 YYREEE come from the germline V gene (reference sequence). V lost 2 bases to trimming and J lost 5 bases, with 10 bases between them. The CDR3 sequence is 13 residues long. CDR3 in DNA: TGTGCCAGCAGCTTAGAGACAGAGTATGGCTACACCTTC. Translated, it gives CASSLETEYGYTF.

This chain links TRBV5-4 with TRBJ2-5, with D perhaps matching TRBD1 (5 bases). Germline CDR1 is SGHNT and CDR2 is YYREEE (reference sequence). The CDR3 is made up of 15 amino acids. The germline V and J ends were trimmed by 0 bases and 5 bases, with 14 bases remaining between them. This chain's CDR3 is CASSLVGRQLETQYF. As DNA, the CDR3 is TGTGCCAGCAGCTTGGTTGGGCGACAGTTGGAGACCCAGTACTTC.

This clone was recorded a few times. The rearrangement uses TRBV29-1 and TRBJ1-1; D is uncertain. V shed 1 base and J shed 4 bases, with 7 bases lying between them. Per germline, CDR1 SQVTM and CDR2 ANQGSEA. The CDR3 is 12 residues long. This chain's CDR3 is CSVEVLGTEAFF. The CDR3 nucleotides are TGCAGCGTTGAAGTTCTCGGCACTGAAGCTTTCTTT.